The 14 T cell receptor beta chains given below trace back to one sample, sequenced in a study of blood T cell repertoires in COVID-19 (dated by TCRdb to the early 2020s). Library preparation was by the immunoSEQ multiplex PCR assay. Entries here come from immuneACCESS through TCRdb and include only in-frame sequences with V and J called. Some clones fail to appear in such tables; in the studies checked, an unresolved V gene covers under half of the shortfall, and the cause of the remainder is unknown. A total of 35,000 to 45,000 clones appear in this sample, roughly 88% of them only once. The ten top clones hold about 12% of the sample. Sequenced sample: peripheral blood. All receptors derive from a human donor in a cohort sampled during active COVID-19.

The rearrangement uses TRBV11-1 and TRBJ2-3; 11 bases fit TRBD2. V lost 0 bases and J lost 3; bases outside the gene matches: 2. CDR1 and CDR2 from the germline V gene are SGHAT and FQDESV (reference sequence). The CDR3 totals 16 residues. The CDR3 bases are TGTGCCAGCAGCTTAGCTGCTAGCGGGGGGACAGATACGCAGTATTTT. Translation gives CASSLAASGGTDTQYF.

The chain has TRBV6-5 and TRBJ1-2; no clear D. Trimming shortened V by 2 bases and J by 5 bases, and 12 bases separated the two germline ends. The CDR3 extends over 14 amino acids. In germline, CDR1 is MNHEY, CDR2 SVGAGI. CDR3 in DNA: TGTGCCAGCAGTTACATGGGCTCTGGGTATGGCTACACCTTC. This translates into CASSYMGSGYGYTF.

The chain carries TRBV6-5 and TRBJ2-7; 10 bases are shared with TRBD1. The CDR3 is made up of 15 amino acids. After removal of 7 bases from V and 2 bases from J, the junction contained 8 bases not matched to a gene. Germline V gene data show CDR1 as MNHEY and CDR2 as SVGAGI. The CDR3 region is CASTNSGQGPYEQYF. The CDR3 DNA reads TGTGCCAGCACTAACTCGGGACAGGGGCCCTACGAGCAGTACTTC.

The chain carries TRBV9 and TRBJ2-5; unclear D gene. Germline CDR1 is SGDLS and CDR2 is YYNGEE. This CDR3 is 16 amino acids long. The V end was cut by 0 bases, the J end by 1 base, with 13 bases between. The CDR3 coding sequence is TGTGCCAGCAGCGTAGGTCCTAGTTCCAGCCAAGAGACCCAGTACTTC. Amino acids: CASSVGPSSSQETQYF.

The chain recombines TRBV19 with TRBJ1-1; no clear D gene. This CDR3 is 13 amino acids long. The ends were cut back, 3 bases at V and 1 base at J, with 6 bases in the middle. Germline CDR1 is LNHDA and CDR2 is SQIVND (reference sequence). CDR3 DNA: TGTGCCAGTAGTATCGGTGGGAACACTGAAGCTTTCTTT. It codes for CASSIGGNTEAFF.

The V call is TRBV5-1, the J call TRBJ2-3; D might be TRBD2 (5 bases). The CDR3 is made up of 14 amino acids. V lost 0 bases to trimming and J lost 2 bases, with 7 bases between them. Germline values: CDR1 SGHRS, CDR2 YFSETQ. Here the CDR3 DNA reads TGCGCCAGCAGCTTGGGGGAGTTCACAGATACGCAGTATTTT. The encoded protein is CASSLGEFTDTQYF.

CDR3: CASSSASGYEQYF. Here the CDR3 DNA reads TGTGCCAGCAGTTCCGCATCGGGCTACGAGCAGTACTTC. The chain uses TRBV6-2 or TRBV6-3 and TRBJ2-7; no reliable D call. The germline V gene has CDR1 MNHEY and CDR2 SVGEGT. The germline V and J ends were trimmed by 4 bases and 3 bases, with 10 bases remaining between them. This CDR3 contains 13 residues.

The chain joins TRBV6-5 to TRBJ1-5; TRBD1 might be the D (6 bases). CDR3 length: 13 residues. Trimming removed 6 bases from V and 1 base from J, with 7 bases in between. From germline, CDR1 is MNHEY and CDR2 SVGAGI. CDR3 loop: CASSGQSNQPQHF. In DNA, the CDR3 is TGTGCCAGCAGCGGACAGAGCAATCAGCCCCAGCATTTT.

V is TRBV28 and J is TRBJ1-1; D may be TRBD1 (6 bases). The V gene's germline CDR1 is MDHEN and CDR2 SYDVKM. The V end was cut by 5 bases, the J end by 1 base, with 26 bases between. CDR3 length: 19 residues. The CDR3 DNA reads TGTGCCAGCAGTCCCCGTGTCCCCACACCAGGGGCGGAGAACACTGAAGCTTTCTTT. This codes for CASSPRVPTPGAENTEAFF.

The chain links TRBV6-2 or TRBV6-3 to TRBJ1-4; no clear D gene. This CDR3 region has 17 residues. Trimming stripped 6 bases from V and 2 bases from J, with 19 bases between. Germline CDR1 MNHEY, CDR2 SVGEGT. The CDR3 region is CASSKGVGDLTNEKLFF. CDR3 in DNA: TGTGCCAGCAGCAAGGGAGTGGGTGACCTCACTAATGAAAAACTGTTTTTT.

V gene TRBV19 combines with J gene TRBJ2-7; the D is unclear. The V end lost 2 bases, the J end lost 7 bases, and 12 bases lay between the germline ends. Germline V gene data show CDR1 as LNHDA and CDR2 as SQIVND (reference sequence). The CDR3 contains 13 residues. CDR3 amino acids: CASSIRHPREQYF. The CDR3 region has the DNA TGTGCCAGTAGTATACGGCATCCTAGGGAGCAGTACTTC. Full variable domain (missing parts from reference TRBV19 and TRBJ2-7): DGGITQSPKYLFRKEGQNVTLSCEQNLNHDAMYWYRQDPGQGLRLIYYSQIVNDFQKGDIAEGYSVSREKKESFPLTVTSAQKNPTAFYLCASSIRHPREQYFGPGTRLTVT.

V gene TRBV19 combines with J gene TRBJ2-3; tentatively, D is TRBD2 (6 bases). CDR3 length: 15 residues. Germline CDR1 is LNHDA and CDR2 is SQIVND (reference sequence). V lost 9 bases, J lost 1 base, and 17 bases lay in between. The CDR3 is CASGSPGDGTDTQYF. CDR3 sequence (DNA): TGTGCCAGCGGCAGCCCGGGGGACGGCACAGATACGCAGTATTTT.

The chain uses TRBV9 and TRBJ2-4, with 8 bases identical to TRBD2. The germline V gene has CDR1 SGDLS and CDR2 YYNGEE. V lost 2 bases to trimming and J lost 5 bases; unmatched junction nucleotides: 9. The CDR3 is 16 amino acids. As DNA, the CDR3 is TGTGCCAGCAGCGTCCGGGAGGGAGCGGGGGAAAACATTCAGTACTTC. This translates into CASSVREGAGENIQYF.

The chain combines TRBV9 with TRBJ1-2; D is perhaps TRBD1 (6 bases). The CDR3 loop spans 16 amino acids. V gave up 0 bases and J gave up 3 bases, with 15 bases separating them. Germline CDR1 and CDR2: SGDLS and YYNGEE. The CDR3 nucleotides are TGTGCCAGCAGCGTAGACAGGGTTAAAGGAGACTATGGCTACACCTTC. It codes for CASSVDRVKGDYGYTF.